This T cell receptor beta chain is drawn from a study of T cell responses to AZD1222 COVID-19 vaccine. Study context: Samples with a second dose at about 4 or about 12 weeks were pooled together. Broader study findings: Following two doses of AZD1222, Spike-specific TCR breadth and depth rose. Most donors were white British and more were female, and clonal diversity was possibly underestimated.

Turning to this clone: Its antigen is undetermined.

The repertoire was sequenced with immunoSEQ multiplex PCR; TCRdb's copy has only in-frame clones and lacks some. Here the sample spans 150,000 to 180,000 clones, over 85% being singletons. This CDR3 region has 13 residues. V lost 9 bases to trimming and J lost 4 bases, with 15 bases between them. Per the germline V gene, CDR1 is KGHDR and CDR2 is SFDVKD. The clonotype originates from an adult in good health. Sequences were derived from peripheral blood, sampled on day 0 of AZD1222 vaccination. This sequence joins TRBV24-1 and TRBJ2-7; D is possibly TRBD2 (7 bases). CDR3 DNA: TGTGCCACCGGGGGGGGCGATGGGTACGAGCAGTACTTC. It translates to CATGGGDGYEQYF.